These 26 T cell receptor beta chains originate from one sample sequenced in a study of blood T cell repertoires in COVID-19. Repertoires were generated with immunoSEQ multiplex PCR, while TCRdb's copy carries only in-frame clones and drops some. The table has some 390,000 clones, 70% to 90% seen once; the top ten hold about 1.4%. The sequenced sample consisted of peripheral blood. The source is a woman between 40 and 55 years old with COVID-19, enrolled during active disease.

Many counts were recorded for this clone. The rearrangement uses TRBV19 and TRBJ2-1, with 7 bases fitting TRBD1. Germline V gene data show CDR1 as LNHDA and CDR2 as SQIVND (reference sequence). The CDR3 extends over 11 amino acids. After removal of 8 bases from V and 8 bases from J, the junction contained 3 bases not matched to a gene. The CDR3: CASYRGDEQFF. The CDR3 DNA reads TGTGCCAGTTACAGGGGTGATGAGCAGTTCTTC.

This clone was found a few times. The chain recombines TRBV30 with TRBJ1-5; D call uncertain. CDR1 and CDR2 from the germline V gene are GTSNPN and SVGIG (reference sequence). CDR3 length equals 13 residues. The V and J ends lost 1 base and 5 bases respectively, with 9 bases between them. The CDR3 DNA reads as TGTGCCTGGAGTGAGGGAGGAGATCAGCCCCAGCATTTT. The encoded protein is CAWSEGGDQPQHF.

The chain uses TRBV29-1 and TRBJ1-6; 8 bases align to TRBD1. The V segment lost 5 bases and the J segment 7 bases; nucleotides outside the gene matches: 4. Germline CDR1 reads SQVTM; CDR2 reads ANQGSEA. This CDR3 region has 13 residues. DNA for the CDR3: TGCAGCGTTCAACAGGGGGAAAATTCACCCCTCCACTTT. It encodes CSVQQGENSPLHF.

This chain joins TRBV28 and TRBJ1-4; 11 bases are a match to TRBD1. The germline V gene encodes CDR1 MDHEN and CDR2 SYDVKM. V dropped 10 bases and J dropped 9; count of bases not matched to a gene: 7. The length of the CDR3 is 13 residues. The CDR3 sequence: CATGTGGYKKLFF. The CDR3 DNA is TGTGCCACCGGGACAGGGGGTTATAAAAAACTGTTTTTT.

The CDR3: CASSGLLRETQYF. The CDR3 DNA follows: TGTGCCAGCAGTGGACTCCTTAGGGAGACCCAGTACTTC. The gene calls are TRBV2 and TRBJ2-5; unclear D gene. CDR1 SNHLY and CDR2 FYNNEI come from the germline V gene. V lost 4 bases to trimming and J lost 5 bases, with 11 bases between them. CDR3 length equals 13 residues.

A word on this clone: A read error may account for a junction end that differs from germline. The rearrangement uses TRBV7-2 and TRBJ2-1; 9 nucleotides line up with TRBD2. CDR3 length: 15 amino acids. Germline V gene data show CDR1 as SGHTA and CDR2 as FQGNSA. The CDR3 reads CASSLAGTSYSEQFF. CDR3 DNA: TGTGCCAGCAGCTTAGCGGGGACTAGCTACAGTGAGCAGTTCTTC.

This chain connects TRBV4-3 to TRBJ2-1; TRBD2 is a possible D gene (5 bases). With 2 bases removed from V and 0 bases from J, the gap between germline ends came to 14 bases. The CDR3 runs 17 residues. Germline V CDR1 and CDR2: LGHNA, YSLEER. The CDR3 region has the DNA TGCGCCAGCAGCCAATTCTCCTTGGGGAGCTCCTACAATGAGCAGTTCTTC. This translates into CASSQFSLGSSYNEQFF.

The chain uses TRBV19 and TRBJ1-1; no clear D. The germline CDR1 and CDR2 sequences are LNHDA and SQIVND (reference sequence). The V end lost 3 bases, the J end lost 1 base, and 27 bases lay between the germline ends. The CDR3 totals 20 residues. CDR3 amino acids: CASSIGLGRPLPSWNTEAFF. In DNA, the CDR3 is TGTGCCAGTAGTATCGGATTGGGGAGACCTTTACCCTCTTGGAACACTGAAGCTTTCTTT. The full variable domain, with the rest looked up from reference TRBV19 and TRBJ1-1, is DGGITQSPKYLFRKEGQNVTLSCEQNLNHDAMYWYRQDPGQGLRLIYYSQIVNDFQKGDIAEGYSVSREKKESFPLTVTSAQKNPTAFYLCASSIGLGRPLPSWNTEAFFGQGTRLTVV.

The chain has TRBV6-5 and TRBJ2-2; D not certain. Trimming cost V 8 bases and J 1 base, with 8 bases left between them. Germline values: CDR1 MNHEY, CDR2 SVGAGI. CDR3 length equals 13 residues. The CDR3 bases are TGTGCCAGCGGAGATCGGAACACCGGGGAGCTGTTTTTT. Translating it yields CASGDRNTGELFF.

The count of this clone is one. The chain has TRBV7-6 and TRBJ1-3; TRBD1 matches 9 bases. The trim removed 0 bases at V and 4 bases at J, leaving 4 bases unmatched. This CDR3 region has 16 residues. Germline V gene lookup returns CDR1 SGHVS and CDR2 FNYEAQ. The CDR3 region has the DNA TGTGCCAGCAGCTTAGCCGGGACAGGGAGCGGAAACACCATATATTTT. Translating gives CASSLAGTGSGNTIYF. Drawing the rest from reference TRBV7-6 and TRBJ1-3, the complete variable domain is GAGVSQSPRYKVTKRGQDVALRCDPISGHVSLYWYRQALGQGPEFLTYFNYEAQQDKSGLPNDRFSAERPEGSISTLTIQRTEQRDSAMYRCASSLAGTGSGNTIYFGEGSWLTVV.

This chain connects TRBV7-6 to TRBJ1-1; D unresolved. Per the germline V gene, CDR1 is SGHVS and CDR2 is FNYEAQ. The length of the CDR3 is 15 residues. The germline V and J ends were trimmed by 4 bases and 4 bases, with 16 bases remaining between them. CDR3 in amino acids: CASSSYRGGSTEAFF. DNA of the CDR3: TGTGCCAGCAGCTCCTATCGGGGAGGTAGCACTGAAGCTTTCTTT.

The CDR3 DNA is TGCGCCAGCAGCATTTTGGAACCCGGGGGTTCTGCTGAAGCTTTCTTT. It specifies CASSILEPGGSAEAFF. V and J are TRBV5-1 and TRBJ1-1; D might be TRBD1 (5 bases). Germline lookup yields CDR1 SGHRS and CDR2 YFSETQ. V lost 4 bases to trimming and J lost 6 bases, with 22 bases between them. This CDR3 spans 16 amino acids.

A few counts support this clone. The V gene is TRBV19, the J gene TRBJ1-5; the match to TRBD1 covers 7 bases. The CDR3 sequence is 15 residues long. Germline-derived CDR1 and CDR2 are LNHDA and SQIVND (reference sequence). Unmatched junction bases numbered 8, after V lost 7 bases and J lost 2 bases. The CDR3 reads CASKDDRVGNQPQHF. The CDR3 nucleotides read TGTGCCAGTAAAGATGACAGGGTTGGCAATCAGCCCCAGCATTTT.

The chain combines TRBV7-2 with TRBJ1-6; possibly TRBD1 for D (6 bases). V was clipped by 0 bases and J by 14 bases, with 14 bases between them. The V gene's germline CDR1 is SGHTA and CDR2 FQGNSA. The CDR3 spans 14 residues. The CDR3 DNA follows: TGTGCCAGCAGCTTAGCAGGGGGGGACCTCTCCCTCCACTTT. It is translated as CASSLAGGDLSLHF.

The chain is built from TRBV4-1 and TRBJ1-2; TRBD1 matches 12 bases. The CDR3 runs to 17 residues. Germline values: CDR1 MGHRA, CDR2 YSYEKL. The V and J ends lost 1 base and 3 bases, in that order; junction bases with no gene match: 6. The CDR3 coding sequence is TGCGCCAGCAGCCAAGCCGGGACAGGGGGCGCGGACTATGGCTACACCTTC. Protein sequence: CASSQAGTGGADYGYTF.

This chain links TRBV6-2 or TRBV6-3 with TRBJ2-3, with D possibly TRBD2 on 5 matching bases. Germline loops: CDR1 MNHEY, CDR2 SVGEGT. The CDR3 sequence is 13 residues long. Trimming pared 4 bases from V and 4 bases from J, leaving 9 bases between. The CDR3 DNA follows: TGTGCCAGCAGTTTACAGAGGGCAGATACGCAGTATTTT. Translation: CASSLQRADTQYF.

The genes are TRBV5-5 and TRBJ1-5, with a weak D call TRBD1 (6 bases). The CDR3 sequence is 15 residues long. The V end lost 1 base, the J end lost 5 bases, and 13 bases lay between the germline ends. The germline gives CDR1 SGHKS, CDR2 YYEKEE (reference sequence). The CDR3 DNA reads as TGTGCCAGCAGCTTGAGGGGGACGGACCATCAGCCCCAGCATTTT. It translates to CASSLRGTDHQPQHF.

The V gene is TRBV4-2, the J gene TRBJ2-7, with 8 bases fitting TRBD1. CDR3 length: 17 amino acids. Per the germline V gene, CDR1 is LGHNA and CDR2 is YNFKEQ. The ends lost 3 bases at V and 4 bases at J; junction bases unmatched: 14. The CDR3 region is CASSHYAKTGEGYEQYF. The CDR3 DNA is TGTGCCAGCAGCCATTACGCGAAGACAGGGGAAGGTTACGAGCAGTACTTC.

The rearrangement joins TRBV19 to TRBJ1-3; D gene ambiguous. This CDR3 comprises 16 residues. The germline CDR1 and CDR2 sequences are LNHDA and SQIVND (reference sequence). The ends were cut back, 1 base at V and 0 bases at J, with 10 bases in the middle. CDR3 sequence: CASSIASRSSGNTIYF. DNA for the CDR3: TGTGCCAGTAGTATAGCGTCTCGGTCCTCTGGAAACACCATATATTTT.

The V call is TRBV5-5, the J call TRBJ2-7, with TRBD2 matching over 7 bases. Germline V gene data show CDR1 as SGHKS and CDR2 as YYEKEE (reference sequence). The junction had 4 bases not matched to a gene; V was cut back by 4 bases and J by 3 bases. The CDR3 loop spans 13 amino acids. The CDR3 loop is CASSPGLDYEQYF. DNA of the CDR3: TGTGCCAGCAGCCCAGGACTAGACTACGAGCAGTACTTC.

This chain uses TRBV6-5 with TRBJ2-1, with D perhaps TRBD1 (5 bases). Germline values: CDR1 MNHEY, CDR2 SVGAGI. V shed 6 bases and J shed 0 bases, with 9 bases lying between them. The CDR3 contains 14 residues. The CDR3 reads CASSLQASYNEQFF. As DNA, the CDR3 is TGTGCCAGCAGCCTACAGGCCTCCTACAATGAGCAGTTCTTC.

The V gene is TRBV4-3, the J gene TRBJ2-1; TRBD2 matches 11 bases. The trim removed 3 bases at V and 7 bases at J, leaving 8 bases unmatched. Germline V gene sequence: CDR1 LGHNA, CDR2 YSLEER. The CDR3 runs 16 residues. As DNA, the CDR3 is TGCGCCAGCAGCCATTCTAGCGGGAGGCCGGGGAATGAGCAGTTCTTC. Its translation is CASSHSSGRPGNEQFF.

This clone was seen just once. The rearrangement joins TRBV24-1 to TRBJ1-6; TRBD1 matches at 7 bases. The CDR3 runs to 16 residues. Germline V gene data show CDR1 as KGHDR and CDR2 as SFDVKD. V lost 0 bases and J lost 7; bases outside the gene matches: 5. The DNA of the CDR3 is TGTGCCACCAGTGATTTGGTGGGACAGCCAAATTCACCCCTCCACTTT. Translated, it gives CATSDLVGQPNSPLHF.

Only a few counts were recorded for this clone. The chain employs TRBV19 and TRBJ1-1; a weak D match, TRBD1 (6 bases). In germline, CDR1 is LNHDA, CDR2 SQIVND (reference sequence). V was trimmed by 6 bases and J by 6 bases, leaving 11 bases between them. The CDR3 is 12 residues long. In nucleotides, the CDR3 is TGTGCCAGTAGACACAACAGGGCTGAAGCTTTCTTT. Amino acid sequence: CASRHNRAEAFF.

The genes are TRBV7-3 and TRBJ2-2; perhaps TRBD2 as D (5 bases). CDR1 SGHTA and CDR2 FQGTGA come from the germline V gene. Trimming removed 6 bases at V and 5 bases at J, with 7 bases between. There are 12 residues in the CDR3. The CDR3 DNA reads TGTGCCAGCAGACTAGGGACCGGGGAGCTGTTTTTT. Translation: CASRLGTGELFF.

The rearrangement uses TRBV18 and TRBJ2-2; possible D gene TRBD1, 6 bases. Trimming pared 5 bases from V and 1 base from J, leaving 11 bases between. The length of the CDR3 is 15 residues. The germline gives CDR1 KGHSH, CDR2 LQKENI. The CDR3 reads CASSERTENTGELFF. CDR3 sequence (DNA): TGTGCCAGCTCAGAGAGGACAGAGAACACCGGGGAGCTGTTTTTT.